Here is one T cell receptor (beta chain) with its context. Its specificity is not known. This table comes from immunoSEQ multiplex PCR, and its TCRdb copy is limited to in-frame clones, with some not included. This sample yields thousands of clones, of which over 70% are seen a single time; roughly 8.7% belongs to the top ten. Between the trimmed V and J ends, which lost 2 bases and 0 bases, there was a span of 11 bases. The CDR3 extends over 15 amino acids. Per the germline V gene, CDR1 is SGHDN and CDR2 is FVKESK. This entry comes from a study of immune evolution from preneoplasia to lung adenocarcinoma. General study findings and limits: Top clone share appeared to fall from AAH through AIS, MIA, adenocarcinoma.

The TCR originated in an older person with lung adenocarcinoma. Sequencing was done on a sample of FFPE adjacent normal lung tissue. The J gene is TRBJ2-7, the V gene TRBV14; D is possibly TRBD1 (5 bases). This CDR3 is CASSQFDSSSYEQYF. As DNA, the CDR3 is TGTGCCAGCAGCCAATTCGACAGCAGCTCCTACGAGCAGTACTTC.